The next 17 T cell receptor beta chains were all read from a single sample in a study of OX40 agonist ivuxolimab in advanced cancers. TCRdb keeps only in-frame clones here, not all; method: immunoSEQ multiplex PCR. Of some 87,000 clones listed, around 91% are singletons. The input for sequencing was CD4+ or CD8+ T cells sorted from blood, taken in a trial of the OX40 agonist ivuxolimab. The receptors stem from an adult with an advanced solid tumor such as melanoma, head and neck, liver or kidney cancer.

This chain links TRBV5-1 with TRBJ2-6; no clear D. Germline assignment: CDR1 SGHRS and CDR2 YFSETQ. The V and J ends lost 4 bases and 0 bases respectively, with 8 bases between them. This CDR3 spans 15 amino acids. DNA of the CDR3: TGCGCCAGCAGCCTAGGCTCCTCTGGGGCCAACGTCCTGACTTTC. Translation: CASSLGSSGANVLTF.

The J gene is TRBJ2-7, the V gene TRBV28; D possibly corresponds to TRBD1 (6 bases). Germline V gene data show CDR1 as MDHEN and CDR2 as SYDVKM. CDR3 length equals 17 residues. Trimming took off 3 bases at V and 6 bases at J, with 24 bases between the two ends. The CDR3 DNA reads as TGTGCCAGCAGTTTCTCCTATGGTGTTGGGGGCCAAGGCGAGCAGTACTTC. The encoded protein is CASSFSYGVGGQGEQYF.

This clone was found once. The chain employs TRBV28 and TRBJ2-7, with 7 bases aligning to TRBD1. V was clipped by 6 bases and J by 3 bases; unmatched bases: 11. Germline CDR1 and CDR2: MDHEN and SYDVKM. The CDR3 has 15 amino acids. CDR3 sequence: CASRRTGQGVYEQYF. The DNA of the CDR3 is TGTGCCAGCAGAAGGACAGGACAAGGAGTCTACGAGCAGTACTTC.

This chain uses TRBV7-2 with TRBJ1-5; 8 bases fit TRBD1. From germline, CDR1 is SGHTA and CDR2 FQGNSA. V shed 2 bases, J shed 4 bases, and the junction held 13 bases outside the gene matches. The CDR3 contains 18 residues. CDR3 nucleotide sequence: TGTGCCAGCAGCTTAAGGTCCGGGACAGGAGCACTGAATCAGCCCCAGCATTTT. This sequence encodes CASSLRSGTGALNQPQHF. Full variable domain (outside the CDR3, taken from reference TRBV7-2 and TRBJ1-5): GAGVSQSPSNKVTEKGKDVELRCDPISGHTALYWYRQSLGQGLEFLIYFQGNSAPDKSGLPSDRFSAERTGGSVSTLTIQRTQQEDSAVYLCASSLRSGTGALNQPQHFGDGTRLSIL.

The chain recombines TRBV5-1 with TRBJ2-3; tentative D call: TRBD2 (6 bases). The germline CDR1 and CDR2 sequences are SGHRS and YFSETQ. The CDR3 is made up of 14 amino acids. V lost 4 bases and J 0 bases, leaving 9 bases between the germline ends. In DNA form, the CDR3 reads TGCGCCAGCAGCCCGGGACTCAGCACAGATACGCAGTATTTT. Protein product: CASSPGLSTDTQYF.

In its sample, this clone was seen once. The genes are TRBV27 and TRBJ2-5; D perhaps matches TRBD2 (5 bases). CDR3 length: 15 amino acids. Trimming took off 4 bases at V and 5 bases at J, with 17 bases between the two ends. CDR1 is MNHEY and CDR2 is SMNVEV in the germline V gene (reference sequence). The CDR3 nucleotides are TGTGCCAGCAGTTCGCGACTATTCCCGGGGGAGACCCAGTACTTC. It specifies CASSSRLFPGETQYF.

The rearrangement uses TRBV5-1 and TRBJ2-7; 8 bases are a match to TRBD1. V shed 5 bases and J 3 bases; nucleotides not matched to a gene: 13. The CDR3 has 16 residues. Germline-derived CDR1 and CDR2 are SGHRS and YFSETQ. The CDR3 sequence: CASSVMAATGDYEQYF. In nucleotides, the CDR3 is TGCGCCAGCAGTGTTATGGCCGCGACAGGGGACTACGAGCAGTACTTC.

This chain uses TRBV30 with TRBJ2-7, with a tentative D call TRBD1 (5 bases). Looked up from germline, CDR1 is GTSNPN and CDR2 is SVGIG (reference sequence). V was pared by 5 bases and J by 3 bases, with 8 bases between. This CDR3 is built from 11 residues. The DNA for the CDR3 is TGTGCCTGGGCTGACAGCTACGAGCAGTACTTC. It codes for CAWADSYEQYF.

The chain is built from TRBV7-2 and TRBJ1-4; TRBD1 agrees at 9 bases. The CDR3 has 15 amino acids. The junction had 5 bases not matched to a gene; V was cut back by 5 bases and J by 4 bases. CDR1 SGHTA and CDR2 FQGNSA come from the germline V gene. CDR3 sequence (DNA): TGTGCCAGCAGCGACAGACAGGGGGGTAATGAAAAACTGTTTTTT. Translation: CASSDRQGGNEKLFF.

The CDR3 sequence: CASSIAGGKETQYF. The CDR3 nucleotides are TGTGCCAGTAGTATAGCGGGAGGGAAAGAGACCCAGTACTTC. V and J are TRBV19 and TRBJ2-5, with TRBD2 matching over 8 bases. V lost 1 base and J lost 3; bases outside the gene matches: 1. The CDR3 covers 14 residues. The germline gives CDR1 LNHDA, CDR2 SQIVND (reference sequence).

The rearrangement uses TRBV28 and TRBJ1-3; 9 nucleotides align to TRBD1. V dropped 6 bases and J dropped 8; count of bases not matched to a gene: 5. This CDR3 is built from 13 residues. The germline CDR1 and CDR2 sequences are MDHEN and SYDVKM. In DNA form, the CDR3 reads TGTGCCAGCAGCGGGACAGGGAAATACACCATATATTTT. Amino acids: CASSGTGKYTIYF.

V gene TRBV7-9 combines with J gene TRBJ2-2; 10 bases line up with TRBD2. Trimming at V came to 8 bases and at J to 3 bases, leaving 9 bases not matched to a gene. Germline-derived CDR1 and CDR2 are SEHNR and FQNEAQ (reference sequence). This CDR3 has 16 amino acids. This CDR3 reads CASGTRAGGHTGELFF. The CDR3 DNA is TGTGCCAGCGGAACTAGAGCGGGAGGGCACACCGGGGAGCTGTTTTTT.

This clone has a single count. The chain is built from TRBV5-1 and TRBJ2-7; 9 nucleotides align to TRBD2. Trimming cost V 2 bases and J 5 bases; bases outside gene matches: 14. The CDR3 extends over 17 amino acids. Per germline, CDR1 SGHRS and CDR2 YFSETQ. CDR3 nucleotides: TGCGCCAGCAGCTTCTCCGCTTCACTAGCGGGCTCTCACGAGCAGTACTTC. The encoded protein is CASSFSASLAGSHEQYF.

The gene calls are TRBV7-2 and TRBJ1-2; no clear D gene. Germline CDR1 reads SGHTA; CDR2 reads FQGNSA. The CDR3 runs 14 residues. The V end lost 3 bases, the J end lost 4 bases, and 12 bases lay between the germline ends. CDR3 sequence reads: CASSLYPGPYGYTF. The DNA for the CDR3 is TGTGCCAGCAGCTTGTATCCGGGCCCCTATGGCTACACCTTC.

The chain uses TRBV9 and TRBJ1-1, with unresolved D. CDR1 and CDR2 from the germline V gene are SGDLS and YYNGEE. Trimming took 3 bases from V and 0 from J, leaving 21 bases between them. This CDR3 contains 18 residues. The DNA for the CDR3 is TGTGCCAGCAGCGAAGGGCCCCCCCACCTACTACTGAACACTGAAGCTTTCTTT. Translation: CASSEGPPHLLLNTEAFF.

J is TRBJ2-2 and V is TRBV2, with D possibly being TRBD1 (6 bases). Germline V gene sequence: CDR1 SNHLY, CDR2 FYNNEI. The CDR3 totals 13 residues. Between the trimmed V and J ends, which lost 7 bases and 8 bases, there was a span of 14 bases. The CDR3 is CASTQGGAGELFF. The CDR3 coding sequence is TGTGCCAGCACTCAAGGGGGTGCTGGGGAGCTGTTTTTT.

This chain joins TRBV11-3 and TRBJ2-3; the D is unclear. The CDR3 contains 14 residues. CDR1 is SGHNT and CDR2 is YENEEA in the germline V gene. V lost 8 bases and J 7 bases, leaving 19 bases between the germline ends. This CDR3 is CASRVATELNTQYF. The DNA for the CDR3 is TGTGCCAGCCGAGTGGCTACCGAACTGAATACGCAGTATTTT.